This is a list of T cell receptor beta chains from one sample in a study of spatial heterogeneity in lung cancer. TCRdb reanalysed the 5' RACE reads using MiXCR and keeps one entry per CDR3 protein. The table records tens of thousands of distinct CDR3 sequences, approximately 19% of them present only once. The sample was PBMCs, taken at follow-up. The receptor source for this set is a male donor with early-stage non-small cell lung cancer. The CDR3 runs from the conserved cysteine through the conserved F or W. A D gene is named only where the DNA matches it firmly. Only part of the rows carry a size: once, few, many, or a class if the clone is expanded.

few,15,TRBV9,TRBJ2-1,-,TGTGCCAGCAGCACGACGGGGACTCATAACAATGAGCAGTTCTTC,CASSTTGTHNNEQFF
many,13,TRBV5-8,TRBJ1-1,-,TGTGCCAGCCGTCCGGGGGGGAGCACTGAAGCTTTCTTT,CASRPGGSTEAFF
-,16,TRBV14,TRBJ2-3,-,TGTGCCAGCAGCGAAGGTGGGGGGCTCAGCACAGATACGCAGTATTTT,CASSEGGGLSTDTQYF
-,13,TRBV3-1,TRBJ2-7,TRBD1,TGTGCCAGCAGCCGACAGACAGGGTACGAGCAGTACTTC,CASSRQTGYEQYF
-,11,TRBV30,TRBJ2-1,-,TGTGCCTGGAGTCGGTACAATGAGCAGTTCTTC,CAWSRYNEQFF
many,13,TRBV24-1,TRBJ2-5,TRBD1,TGTGCCACCGGCCAGGGGGCAGTAGAGACCCAGTACTTC,CATGQGAVETQYF
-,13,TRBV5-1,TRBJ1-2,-,TGCGCCAGCAGCTTGGGGTACCCCTATGGCTACACCTTC,CASSLGYPYGYTF
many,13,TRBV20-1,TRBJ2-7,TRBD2,TGCAGTGCCAGGGGGACTAGCTGGAGCGAGCAGTACTTC,CSARGTSWSEQYF
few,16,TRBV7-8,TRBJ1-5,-,TGTGCCAGCAGCTTAGTGGCGGGAGGAGGCTATCAGCCCCAGCATTTT,CASSLVAGGGYQPQHF
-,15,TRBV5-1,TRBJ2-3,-,TGCGCCAGCAGCTTGGAGGGGGGACGCACAGATACGCAGTATTTT,CASSLEGGRTDTQYF
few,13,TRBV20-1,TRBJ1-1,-,TGCAGTGCTAGGGCTGGGTTTGGAGCTGAAGCTTTCTTT,CSARAGFGAEAFF
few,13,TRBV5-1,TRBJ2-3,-,TGCGCCAGCAGCGCGGGACGGACGAATACGCAGTATTTT,CASSAGRTNTQYF
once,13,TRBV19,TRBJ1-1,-,TGTGCCAGTAGTATCCCCCCGAACACTGAAGCTTTCTTT,CASSIPPNTEAFF
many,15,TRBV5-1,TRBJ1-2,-,TGCGCCAGCAGCTTGGCCTTAAACTACGACTATGGCTACACCTTC,CASSLALNYDYGYTF
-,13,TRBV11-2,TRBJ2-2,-,TGTGCCAGCAGCTTAAGACCCACCGGGGAGCTGTTTTTT,CASSLRPTGELFF
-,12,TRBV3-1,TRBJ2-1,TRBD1,TGTGCCAGCAGCTCGACAGGGGGACGGCAGTTCTTC,CASSSTGGRQFF
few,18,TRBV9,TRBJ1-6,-,TGTGCCAGCAGCGTAGGTGGGAGGACGGGCTCCTATAATTCACCCCTCCACTTT,CASSVGGRTGSYNSPLHF
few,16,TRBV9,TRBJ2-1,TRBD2,TGTGCCAGCAGTGAGGAGACTAGCGGGGCTATGAATGAGCAGTTCTTC,CASSEETSGAMNEQFF
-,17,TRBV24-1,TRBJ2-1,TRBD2,TGTGCCACCAGTGATTTGGGACTAGCGGGATCGGGTAATGAGCAGTTCTTC,CATSDLGLAGSGNEQFF
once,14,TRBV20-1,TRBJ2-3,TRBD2,TGCAGTGCTACGAATGGCGGGAGGGCTGATACGCAGTATTTT,CSATNGGRADTQYF
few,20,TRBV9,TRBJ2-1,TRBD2,TGTGCCAGCAGCGTAGTGCCTAGCGGATCCAACCTTAACTCCTACAATGAGCAGTTCTTC,CASSVVPSGSNLNSYNEQFF
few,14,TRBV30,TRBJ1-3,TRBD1,TGTGCCTGGAGTGCCCGGGACAGTAGAAACACCATATATTTT,CAWSARDSRNTIYF
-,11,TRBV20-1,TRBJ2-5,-,TGCAGTGCTTTCCAACAAGAGACCCAGTACTTC,CSAFQQETQYF